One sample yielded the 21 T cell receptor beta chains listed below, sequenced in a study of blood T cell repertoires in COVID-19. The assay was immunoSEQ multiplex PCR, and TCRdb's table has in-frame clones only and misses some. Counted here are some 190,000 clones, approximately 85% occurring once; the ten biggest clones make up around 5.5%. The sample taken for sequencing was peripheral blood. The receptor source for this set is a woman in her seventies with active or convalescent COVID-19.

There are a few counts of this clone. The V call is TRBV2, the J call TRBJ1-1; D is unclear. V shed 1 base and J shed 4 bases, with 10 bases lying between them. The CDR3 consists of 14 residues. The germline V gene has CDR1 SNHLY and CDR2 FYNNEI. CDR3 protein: CASSEGAFRTEAFF. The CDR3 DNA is TGTGCCAGCAGTGAAGGGGCCTTTCGCACTGAAGCTTTCTTT. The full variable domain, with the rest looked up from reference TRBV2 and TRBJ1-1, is EPEVTQTPSHQVTQMGQEVILRCVPISNHLYFYWYRQILGQKVEFLVSFYNNEISEKSEIFDDQFSVERPDGSNFTLKIRSTKLEDSAMYFCASSEGAFRTEAFFGQGTRLTVV.

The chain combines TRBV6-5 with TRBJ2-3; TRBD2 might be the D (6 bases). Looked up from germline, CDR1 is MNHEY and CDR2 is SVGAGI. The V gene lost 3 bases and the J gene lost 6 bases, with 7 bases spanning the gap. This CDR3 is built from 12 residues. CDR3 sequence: CASSYGRDTQYF. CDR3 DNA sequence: TGTGCCAGCAGTTATGGGAGGGATACGCAGTATTTT.

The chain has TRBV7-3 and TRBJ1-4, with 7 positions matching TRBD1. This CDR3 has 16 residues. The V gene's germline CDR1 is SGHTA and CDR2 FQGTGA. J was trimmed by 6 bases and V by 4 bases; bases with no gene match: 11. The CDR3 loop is CASSYPRQGWDEKLFF. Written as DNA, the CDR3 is TGTGCCAGCAGCTACCCCCGACAGGGATGGGATGAAAAACTGTTTTTT. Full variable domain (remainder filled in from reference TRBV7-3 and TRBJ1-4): GAGVSQTPSNKVTEKGKYVELRCDPISGHTALYWYRQSLGQGPEFLIYFQGTGAADDSGLPNDRFFAVRPEGSVSTLKIQRTERGDSAVYLCASSYPRQGWDEKLFFGSGTQLSVL.

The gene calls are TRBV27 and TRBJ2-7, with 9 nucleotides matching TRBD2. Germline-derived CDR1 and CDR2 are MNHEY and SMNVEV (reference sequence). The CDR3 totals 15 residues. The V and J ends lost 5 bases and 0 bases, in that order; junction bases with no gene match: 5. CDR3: CASSRYSGSSYEQYF. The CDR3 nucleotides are TGTGCCAGCAGTAGGTATAGCGGGAGCTCCTACGAGCAGTACTTC.

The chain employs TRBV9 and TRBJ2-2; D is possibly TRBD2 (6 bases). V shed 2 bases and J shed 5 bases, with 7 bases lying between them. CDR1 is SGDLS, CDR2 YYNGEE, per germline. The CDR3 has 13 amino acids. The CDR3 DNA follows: TGTGCCAGCAGCGTTGCGGGAACCGGGGAGCTGTTTTTT. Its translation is CASSVAGTGELFF.

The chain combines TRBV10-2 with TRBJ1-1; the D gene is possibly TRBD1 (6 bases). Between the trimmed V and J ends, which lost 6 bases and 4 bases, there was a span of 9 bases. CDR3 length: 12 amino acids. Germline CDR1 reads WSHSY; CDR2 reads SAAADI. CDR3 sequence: CASSARGTEAFF. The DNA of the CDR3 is TGCGCCAGCAGCGCCAGGGGCACTGAAGCTTTCTTT.

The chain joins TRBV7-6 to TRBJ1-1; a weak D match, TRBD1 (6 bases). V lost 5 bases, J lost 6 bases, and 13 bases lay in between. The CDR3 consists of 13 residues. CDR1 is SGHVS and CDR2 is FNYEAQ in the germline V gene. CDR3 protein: CASSEDRRPEAFF. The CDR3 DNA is TGTGCCAGCAGCGAGGACAGACGCCCTGAAGCTTTCTTT.

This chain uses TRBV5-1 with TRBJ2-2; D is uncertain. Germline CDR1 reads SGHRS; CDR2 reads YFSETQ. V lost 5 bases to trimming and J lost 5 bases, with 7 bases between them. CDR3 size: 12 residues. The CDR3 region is CASRRQTGELFF. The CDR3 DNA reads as TGCGCCAGCAGGAGACAAACCGGGGAGCTGTTTTTT.

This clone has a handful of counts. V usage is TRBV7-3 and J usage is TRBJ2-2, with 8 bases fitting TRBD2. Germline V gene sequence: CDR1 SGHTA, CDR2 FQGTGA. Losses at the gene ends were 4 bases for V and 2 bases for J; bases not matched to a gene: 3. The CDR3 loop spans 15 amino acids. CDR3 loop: CASSSTSGNTGELFF. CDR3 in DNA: TGTGCCAGCAGCTCCACTAGCGGAAACACCGGGGAGCTGTTTTTT.

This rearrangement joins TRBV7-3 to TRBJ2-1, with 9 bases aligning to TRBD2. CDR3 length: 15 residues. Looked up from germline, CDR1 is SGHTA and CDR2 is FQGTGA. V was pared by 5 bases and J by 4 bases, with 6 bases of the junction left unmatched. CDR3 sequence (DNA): TGTGCCAGCAGCCCCGGACTAGCGCCGTACAATGAGCAGTTCTTC. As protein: CASSPGLAPYNEQFF. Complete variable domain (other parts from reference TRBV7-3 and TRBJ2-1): GAGVSQTPSNKVTEKGKYVELRCDPISGHTALYWYRQSLGQGPEFLIYFQGTGAADDSGLPNDRFFAVRPEGSVSTLKIQRTERGDSAVYLCASSPGLAPYNEQFFGPGTRLTVL.

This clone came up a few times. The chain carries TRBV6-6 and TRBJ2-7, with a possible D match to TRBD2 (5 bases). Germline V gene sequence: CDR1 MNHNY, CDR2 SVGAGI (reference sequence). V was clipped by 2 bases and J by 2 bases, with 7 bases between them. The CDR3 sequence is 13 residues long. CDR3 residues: CASSYPGAYEQYF. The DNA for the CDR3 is TGTGCCAGCAGTTACCCCGGGGCCTACGAGCAGTACTTC.

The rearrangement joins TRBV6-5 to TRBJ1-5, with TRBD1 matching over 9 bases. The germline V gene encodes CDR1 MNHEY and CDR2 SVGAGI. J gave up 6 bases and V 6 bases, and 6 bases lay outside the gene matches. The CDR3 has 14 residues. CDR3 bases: TGTGCCAGCAGCCGGGACAGGGTCAGTCAGCCCCAGCATTTT. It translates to CASSRDRVSQPQHF.

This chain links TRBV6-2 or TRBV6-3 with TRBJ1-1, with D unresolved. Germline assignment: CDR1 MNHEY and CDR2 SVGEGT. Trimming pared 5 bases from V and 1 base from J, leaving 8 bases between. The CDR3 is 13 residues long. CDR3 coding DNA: TGTGCCAGCAGTGCCGTCAGGAACACTGAAGCTTTCTTT. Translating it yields CASSAVRNTEAFF.

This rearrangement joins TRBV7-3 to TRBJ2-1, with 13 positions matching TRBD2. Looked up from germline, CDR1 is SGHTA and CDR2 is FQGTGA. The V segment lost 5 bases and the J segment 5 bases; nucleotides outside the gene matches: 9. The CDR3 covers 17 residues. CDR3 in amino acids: CASSLAGTSGAHNEQFF. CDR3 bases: TGTGCCAGCAGCCTAGCCGGGACTAGCGGGGCCCACAATGAGCAGTTCTTC.

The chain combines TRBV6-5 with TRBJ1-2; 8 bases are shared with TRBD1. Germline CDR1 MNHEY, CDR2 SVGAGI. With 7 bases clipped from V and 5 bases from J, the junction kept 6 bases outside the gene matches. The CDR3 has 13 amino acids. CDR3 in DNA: TGTGCCAGCACGTCCAGGGGGCAATATGGCTACACCTTC. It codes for CASTSRGQYGYTF.

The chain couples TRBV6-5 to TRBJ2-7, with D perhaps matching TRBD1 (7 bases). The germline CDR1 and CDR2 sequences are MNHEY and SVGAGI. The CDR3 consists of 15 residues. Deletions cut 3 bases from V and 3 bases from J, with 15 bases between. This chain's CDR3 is CASSYPGAGGYEQYF. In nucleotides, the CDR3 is TGTGCCAGCAGTTATCCGGGAGCAGGGGGCTACGAGCAGTACTTC.

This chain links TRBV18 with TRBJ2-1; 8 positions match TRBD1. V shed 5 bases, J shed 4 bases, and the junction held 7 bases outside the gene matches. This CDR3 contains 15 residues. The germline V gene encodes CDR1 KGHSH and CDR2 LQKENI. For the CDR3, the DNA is TGTGCCAGCTCATTCGCAGGGGGCACTTACAATGAGCAGTTCTTC. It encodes CASSFAGGTYNEQFF. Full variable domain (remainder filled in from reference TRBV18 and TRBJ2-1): NAGVMQNPRHLVRRRGQEARLRCSPMKGHSHVYWYRQLPEEGLKFMVYLQKENIIDESGMPKERFSAEFPKEGPSILRIQQVVRGDSAAYFCASSFAGGTYNEQFFGPGTRLTVL.

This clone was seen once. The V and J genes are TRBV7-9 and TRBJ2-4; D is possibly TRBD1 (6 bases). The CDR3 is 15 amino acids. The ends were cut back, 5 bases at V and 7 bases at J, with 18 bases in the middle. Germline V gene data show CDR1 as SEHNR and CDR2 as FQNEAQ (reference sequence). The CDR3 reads CASSQSGGGGNIQYF. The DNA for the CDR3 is TGTGCCAGCAGCCAGTCAGGTGGGGGCGGGAACATTCAGTACTTC.

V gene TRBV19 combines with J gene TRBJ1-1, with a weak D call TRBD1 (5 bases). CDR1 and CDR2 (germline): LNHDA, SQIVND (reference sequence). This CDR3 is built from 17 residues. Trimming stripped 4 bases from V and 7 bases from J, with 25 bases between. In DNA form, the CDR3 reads TGTGCCAGTAGTACCCTCGGGGCGGGAGTCGCGATCGGTGAAGCTTTCTTT. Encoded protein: CASSTLGAGVAIGEAFF.

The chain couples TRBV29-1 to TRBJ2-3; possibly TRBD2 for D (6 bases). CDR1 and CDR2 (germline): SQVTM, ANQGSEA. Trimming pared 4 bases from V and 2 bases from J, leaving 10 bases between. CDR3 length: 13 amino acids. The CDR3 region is CSVAGGATDTQYF. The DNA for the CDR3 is TGCAGCGTTGCTGGCGGGGCCACAGATACGCAGTATTTT.

CDR3 in DNA: TGTGCCAGCAGCTTAGGGGCGTCTTTTTGGACCGGGGAGCTGTTTTTT. Protein product: CASSLGASFWTGELFF. The genes are TRBV7-6 and TRBJ2-2; D is ambiguous. Germline CDR1 SGHVS, CDR2 FNYEAQ. Trimming removed 1 base at V and 5 bases at J, with 14 bases between. This CDR3 contains 16 residues.